Presented here are 31 T cell receptor beta chains from one specimen sequenced in a study of cytomegalovirus exposure and HLA in healthy donors. Amplification used 60 Vbeta primers and 13 Jbeta primers. Repertoires were generated with immunoSEQ multiplex PCR, while TCRdb's copy carries only in-frame clones and drops some. The sample comprises around 160,000 clones, around 80% of which are singletons, and approximately 1.5% rests with the top ten. What was sequenced was PBMCs. These receptors originate from a male donor in good health and CMV-seronegative.

The chain joins TRBV6-1 to TRBJ2-7, with 10 nucleotides matching TRBD1. The V gene end was trimmed by 7 bases and the J gene end by 2 bases; junction bases not matched to a gene: 5. The CDR3 totals 14 residues. Germline V gene sequence: CDR1 MNHNS, CDR2 SASEGT. The CDR3 sequence: CASIGQGEAYEQYF. CDR3 nucleotide sequence: TGTGCCAGCATTGGACAGGGGGAAGCCTACGAGCAGTACTTC.

V gene TRBV5-4 combines with J gene TRBJ2-2; maybe TRBD2 (5 bases). Germline V gene data show CDR1 as SGHNT and CDR2 as YYREEE (reference sequence). The CDR3 covers 15 residues. Trimming stripped 1 base from V and 5 bases from J, with 12 bases between. The CDR3 sequence: CASSLNLGGTGELFF. For the CDR3, the DNA is TGTGCCAGCAGCTTGAATTTAGGAGGTACCGGGGAGCTGTTTTTT.

The rearrangement uses TRBV7-3 and TRBJ2-7, with TRBD1 as a possible D gene (6 bases). Germline values: CDR1 SGHTA, CDR2 FQGTGA. This CDR3 comprises 12 residues. Trimming cost V 8 bases and J 7 bases, with 15 bases left between them. DNA for the CDR3: TGTGCCAGCGGCCAAGGGGGAAGGGAGCAGTACTTC. This codes for CASGQGGREQYF.

The V gene is TRBV10-3, the J gene TRBJ1-2; D gene unclear. V lost 2 bases, J lost 0 bases, and 13 bases lay in between. Germline values: CDR1 ENHRY, CDR2 SYGVKD. The CDR3 consists of 16 residues. The CDR3 loop reads CAISEQAGIANYGYTF. DNA for the CDR3: TGTGCCATCAGTGAGCAGGCAGGCATAGCTAACTATGGCTACACCTTC.

The rearrangement links TRBV11-2 to TRBJ2-2, with 7 bases that match TRBD2. CDR3 length: 18 residues. Germline V gene sequence: CDR1 SGHAT, CDR2 FQNNGV. Trimming cost V 5 bases and J 0 bases; bases outside gene matches: 12. The CDR3 DNA is TGTGCCAGCAGCCCCCCTGGGGGGGGGAGGTCGAACACCGGGGAGCTGTTTTTT. Amino acids: CASSPPGGGRSNTGELFF.

This clone has more than one count but fewer than ten. This rearrangement joins TRBV6-1 to TRBJ1-2; D is unclear. The CDR3 has 13 amino acids. Trimming removed 5 bases from V and 5 bases from J, with 12 bases in between. From germline, CDR1 is MNHNS and CDR2 SASEGT. The CDR3: CASSPFQSYGYTF. The CDR3, as DNA: TGTGCCAGCAGTCCATTTCAGTCGTATGGCTACACCTTC.

This chain uses TRBV6-5 with TRBJ2-2, with TRBD2 matching over 12 bases. Germline V lookup: CDR1 MNHEY, CDR2 SVGAGI. V gave up 8 bases and J gave up 4 bases; unmatched junction bases: 5. The CDR3 runs to 15 residues. The CDR3 DNA follows: TGTGCCAGCGCTAGCGGGAGGGGTAGCACCGGGGAGCTGTTTTTT. Amino acid sequence: CASASGRGSTGELFF.

This clone was counted between two and nine times. The chain joins TRBV25-1 to TRBJ2-7, with 9 bases fitting TRBD1. V was pared by 5 bases and J by 3 bases, with 8 bases of the junction left unmatched. Germline assignment: CDR1 MGHDK and CDR2 SYGVNS. The CDR3 spans 15 residues. The CDR3: CASSPQDRGVYEQYF. CDR3 nucleotides: TGTGCCAGCAGTCCTCAGGACAGGGGAGTCTACGAGCAGTACTTC.

The V call is TRBV21-1, the J call TRBJ2-7; TRBD1 is the table's D call and was not checked against the DNA. TRBV21-1 is recorded as a pseudogene. The CDR3 length is 14 residues. The CDR3 loop reads CASSQPGTGREQYF. CDR3 nucleotide sequence: TGTGCCAGCAGCCAACCCGGGACAGGGCGCGAGCAGTACTTC.

This chain connects TRBV5-4 to TRBJ2-1, with 12 bases fitting TRBD1. V lost 5 bases, J lost 9 bases, and 6 bases stayed unmatched. The germline V gene has CDR1 SGHNT and CDR2 YYREEE (reference sequence). This CDR3 spans 14 amino acids. This CDR3 is CASSLGTGGSEQFF. CDR3 coding DNA: TGTGCCAGCAGTCTGGGGACAGGGGGCAGTGAGCAGTTCTTC. Based on the CDR3 plus reference TRBV5-4 and TRBJ2-1, the full variable domain is ETGVTQSPTHLIKTRGQQVTLRCSSQSGHNTVSWYQQALGQGPQFIFQYYREEENGRGNFPPRFSGLQFPNYSSELNVNALELDDSALYLCASSLGTGGSEQFFGPGTRLTVL.

The chain has TRBV4-1 and TRBJ1-5; unclear D gene. The CDR3 is 14 amino acids. Trimming left V 0 bases short and J 5 bases short, with 8 bases between. CDR1 and CDR2 from the germline V gene are MGHRA and YSYEKL. This CDR3 is CASSQDATYQPQHF. Here the CDR3 DNA reads TGCGCCAGCAGCCAAGACGCCACTTATCAGCCCCAGCATTTT.

The rearrangement links TRBV2 to TRBJ2-1; D is undetermined. This CDR3 has 13 amino acids. Trimming stripped 7 bases from V and 5 bases from J, with 12 bases between. CDR1 SNHLY and CDR2 FYNNEI come from the germline V gene. The CDR3 loop is CASTLGRNNEQFF. For the CDR3, the DNA is TGTGCCAGCACCCTTGGCAGGAACAATGAGCAGTTCTTC.

This chain joins TRBV28 and TRBJ1-2; 11 positions match TRBD1. This CDR3 has 16 residues. From germline, CDR1 is MDHEN and CDR2 SYDVKM. V shed 7 bases, J shed 8 bases, and the junction held 15 bases outside the gene matches. The CDR3 DNA is TGTGCCAGCAACGACGCTCGGACAGGGGGCGGTAACGGCTACACCTTC. Its translation: CASNDARTGGGNGYTF.

This chain joins TRBV5-4 and TRBJ2-7; 10 nucleotides match TRBD1. The CDR3 is 14 residues long. CDR1 is SGHNT and CDR2 is YYREEE in the germline V gene (reference sequence). Trimming at V came to 4 bases and at J to 3 bases, leaving 4 bases not matched to a gene. The CDR3 bases are TGTGCCAGCAGCCCCGGGACAGGGGACTACGAGCAGTACTTC. Its translation is CASSPGTGDYEQYF.

V gene TRBV6-1 combines with J gene TRBJ2-7, with 10 positions matching TRBD2. CDR1 MNHNS and CDR2 SASEGT come from the germline V gene. The length of the CDR3 is 14 residues. J gave up 4 bases and V 6 bases, and 6 bases lay outside the gene matches. The CDR3 nucleotides read TGTGCCAGCAGGGAGCGGGAGGGCCAATACGAGCAGTACTTC. Protein: CASREREGQYEQYF.

This chain links TRBV29-1 with TRBJ2-1, with D perhaps TRBD2 (6 bases). The CDR3 is 13 amino acids. Germline CDR1 SQVTM, CDR2 ANQGSEA. Trimming cost V 7 bases and J 3 bases, with 13 bases left between them. In nucleotides, the CDR3 is TGCAGCGGGACCGGGAGAAACTACAATGAGCAGTTCTTC. Translation: CSGTGRNYNEQFF.

J is TRBJ2-7 and V is TRBV19, with D possibly being TRBD2 (5 bases). V was shortened by 3 bases and J by 2 bases, with 14 bases between the two germline ends. In germline, CDR1 is LNHDA, CDR2 SQIVND (reference sequence). This CDR3 contains 15 residues. CDR3 sequence (DNA): TGTGCCAGTAGTATCTCGCACGGGAACCCCTACGAGCAGTACTTC. Amino acid sequence: CASSISHGNPYEQYF.

The chain joins TRBV14 to TRBJ2-1; perhaps TRBD2 as D (5 bases). The CDR3 runs to 18 residues. V lost 3 bases, J lost 0 bases, and 18 bases lay in between. Germline CDR1 reads SGHDN; CDR2 reads FVKESK. This chain's CDR3 is CASSQVLLAPSSYNEQFF. CDR3 in DNA: TGTGCCAGCAGCCAGGTGCTTCTAGCCCCGAGCTCCTACAATGAGCAGTTCTTC.

The gene calls are TRBV5-6 and TRBJ1-2, with D tentatively TRBD1 (5 bases). The V gene lost 0 bases and the J gene lost 7 bases, with 13 bases spanning the gap. Germline CDR1 SGHDT, CDR2 YYEEEE. The CDR3 sequence is 14 residues long. CDR3 in DNA: TGTGCCAGCAGCTTGGCCAGGGTAGGTGGTGGCTACACCTTC. The encoded protein is CASSLARVGGGYTF.

The V and J genes are TRBV4-3 and TRBJ2-7; 9 positions agree with TRBD2. Trimming cost V 3 bases and J 0 bases; bases outside gene matches: 9. In germline, CDR1 is LGHNA, CDR2 YSLEER. CDR3 size: 17 residues. CDR3 residues: CASSQDPSGKVSYEQYF. CDR3 in DNA: TGCGCCAGCAGCCAGGACCCTAGCGGGAAAGTCTCCTACGAGCAGTACTTC.

This clone was counted between two and nine times. The V and J genes are TRBV11-2 and TRBJ2-5, with 7 bases aligning to TRBD1. The CDR3 is made up of 16 amino acids. Germline-derived CDR1 and CDR2 are SGHAT and FQNNGV. The V segment lost 5 bases and the J segment 1 base; nucleotides outside the gene matches: 10. For the CDR3, the DNA is TGTGCCAGCAGCCCGTCGCCTGGGACAGCCCAAGAGACCCAGTACTTC. It yields the protein CASSPSPGTAQETQYF.

The CDR3 spells CASTPRGTGELFF. As DNA, the CDR3 is TGTGCCAGCACTCCCCGGGGCACCGGGGAGCTGTTTTTT. The V gene is TRBV7-2, the J gene TRBJ2-2; tentatively, D is TRBD2 (5 bases). Trimming removed 7 bases at V and 4 bases at J, with 10 bases between. The germline V gene encodes CDR1 SGHTA and CDR2 FQGNSA. This CDR3 spans 13 amino acids.

V and J are TRBV30 and TRBJ1-5; 9 bases match TRBD1. Looked up from germline, CDR1 is GTSNPN and CDR2 is SVGIG (reference sequence). This CDR3 spans 12 amino acids. Trimming took 5 bases from V and 6 from J; bases not matched to a gene: 2. The CDR3 sequence: CAWRTGAQPQHF. Here the CDR3 DNA reads TGTGCCTGGCGGACAGGGGCTCAGCCCCAGCATTTT.

The gene calls are TRBV5-1 and TRBJ2-7, with 9 positions matching TRBD1. In germline, CDR1 is SGHRS, CDR2 YFSETQ. The CDR3 has 17 amino acids. V was clipped by 0 bases and J by 3 bases; unmatched bases: 10. CDR3 DNA: TGCGCCAGCAGCTTGGGGGTATTGAGGGGACAGGGCTACGAGCAGTACTTC. It yields the protein CASSLGVLRGQGYEQYF.

This clone was picked up a small number of times. The chain employs TRBV27 and TRBJ2-1, with 9 positions matching TRBD2. V lost 5 bases and J lost 4; bases outside the gene matches: 9. Germline CDR1 and CDR2: MNHEY and SMNVEV (reference sequence). CDR3 size: 16 residues. The CDR3, as DNA: TGTGCCAGCAGTCCCTCAATGCGGGGGGGATACAATGAGCAGTTCTTC. This gives the protein CASSPSMRGGYNEQFF.

V and J are TRBV6-4 and TRBJ1-4, with D possibly being TRBD1 (6 bases). Trimming shortened V by 7 bases and J by 4 bases, and 16 bases separated the two germline ends. The CDR3 contains 15 residues. Germline V CDR1 and CDR2: MRHNA, SNTAGT. CDR3 region: CASKHPTGLNEKLFF. The CDR3, as DNA: TGTGCCAGCAAACATCCGACAGGCCTTAATGAAAAACTGTTTTTT.

The chain carries TRBV11-2 and TRBJ2-7; 7 bases agree with TRBD1. Germline CDR1 and CDR2: SGHAT and FQNNGV. J lost 2 bases, V lost 4 bases, and 8 bases had no gene match. The CDR3 totals 15 residues. The CDR3 coding sequence is TGTGCCAGCAGCTACATTGGGACAGAGCCCTACGAGCAGTACTTC. This codes for CASSYIGTEPYEQYF. Full variable domain (remainder filled in from reference TRBV11-2 and TRBJ2-7): EAGVAQSPRYKIIEKRQSVAFWCNPISGHATLYWYQQILGQGPKLLIQFQNNGVVDDSQLPKDRFSAERLKGVDSTLKIQPAKLEDSAVYLCASSYIGTEPYEQYFGPGTRLTVT.

The V and J genes are TRBV6-5 and TRBJ1-5, with D uncertain. V was pared by 5 bases and J by 3 bases, with 14 bases between. The V gene's germline CDR1 is MNHEY and CDR2 SVGAGI. The CDR3 contains 15 residues. The CDR3 bases are TGTGCCAGCAGTCCCCGAGGGAGGCACAATCAGCCCCAGCATTTT. Amino acids: CASSPRGRHNQPQHF.

This rearrangement joins TRBV5-1 to TRBJ1-2; D is undetermined. V was clipped by 2 bases and J by 6 bases, with 11 bases between them. This CDR3 has 13 residues. The V gene's germline CDR1 is SGHRS and CDR2 YFSETQ. CDR3 DNA sequence: TGCGCCAGCAGCTTTGGTCGTAGTGATGGCTACACCTTC. This codes for CASSFGRSDGYTF.

The chain employs TRBV19 and TRBJ1-1; a weak D match, TRBD1 (6 bases). CDR3 length equals 13 residues. CDR1 is LNHDA and CDR2 is SQIVND in the germline V gene (reference sequence). Trimming removed 5 bases at V and 8 bases at J, with 15 bases between. CDR3: CASSPGQTAEAFF. In DNA form, the CDR3 reads TGTGCCAGTAGTCCCGGACAGACGGCAGAAGCTTTCTTT.

The chain links TRBV29-1 to TRBJ2-7; perhaps TRBD2 as D (5 bases). Trimming took off 4 bases at V and 4 bases at J, with 8 bases between the two ends. Germline values: CDR1 SQVTM, CDR2 ANQGSEA. The length of the CDR3 is 11 residues. DNA for the CDR3: TGCAGCGTTGGGGAGTCGTACGAGCAGTACTTC. As protein: CSVGESYEQYF.